This TCR beta chain appears in the sequencing data of a study of tumor-infiltrating lymphocytes in localized non-small cell lung cancer. Study summary: Each patient gave resected tumor and non-adjacent uninvolved lung tissue. Study-wide results and caveats: Tumors had more T cell infiltration than uninvolved lung, per TCRbeta sequencing and CD3 counts. T-cell fraction did not differ between immunotypes IM1 and IM2. Technical variation could not be separated from intratumor heterogeneity here.

Profiled with immunoSEQ multiplex PCR; TCRdb holds only in-frame clones, not every one. The sample contains around 17,000 clones, 65% to 85% of which appear only once. This CDR3 has 10 residues. A remark on this clone: The antigen is unknown.

The V gene is TRBV1, the J gene TRBJ2-5; the D call TRBD2 from the table was never checked on the DNA. TRBV1 is a listed pseudogene. The sequencing input was uninvolved lung tissue not adjacent to the tumor. The receptor comes from a human donor with non-small cell lung cancer. The CDR3, as DNA: TGCACCAGCCTTGAGGAGACCCAGTACTTC. Protein product: CTSLEETQYF.